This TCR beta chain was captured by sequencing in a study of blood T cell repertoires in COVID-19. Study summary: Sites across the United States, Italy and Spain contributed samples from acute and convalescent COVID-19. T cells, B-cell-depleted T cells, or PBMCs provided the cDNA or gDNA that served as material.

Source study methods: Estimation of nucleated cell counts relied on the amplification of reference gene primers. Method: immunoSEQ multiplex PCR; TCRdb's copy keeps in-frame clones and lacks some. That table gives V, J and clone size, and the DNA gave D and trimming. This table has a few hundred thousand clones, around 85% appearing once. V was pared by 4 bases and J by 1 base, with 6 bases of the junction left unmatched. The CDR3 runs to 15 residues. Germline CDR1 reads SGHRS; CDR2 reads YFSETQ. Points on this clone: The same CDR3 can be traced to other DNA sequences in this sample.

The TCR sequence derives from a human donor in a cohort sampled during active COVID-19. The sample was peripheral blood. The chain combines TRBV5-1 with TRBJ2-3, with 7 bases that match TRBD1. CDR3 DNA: TGCGCCAGCAGCCTGAGAACAGGGGGCACAGATACGCAGTATTTT. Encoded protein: CASSLRTGGTDTQYF.